This T cell receptor beta chain was identified during a study of regulatory T cells in long-lasting Graves disease. Study as a whole: To qualify as persistent, Graves' disease required over 5 years of antithyroid drugs with positive TSH receptor antibodies.

Time point indicated: persistent/refractory GD, antithyroid drugs over 5 years with positive TRAb. With RNA extracted from PBMCs as input, the TCR library was made. The V and J ends lost 7 bases and 5 bases respectively, with 18 bases between them. CDR3 length equals 14 residues. Germline CDR1 and CDR2: SEHNR and FQNEAQ (reference sequence). CDR3-region Arm-PCR and iRepertoire HTBI primers produced the TCR beta libraries. Via MiXCR, TCRdb re-called the multiplex PCR reads, giving one row per CDR3 protein. The repertoire consists of 700,000 or so distinct CDR3 sequences, with around 30% occurring once and the leading ten covering under 50%. On this clonotype itself: Its target is unknown.

Study-level findings and limits: For persistent Graves' patients, TCR diversity was lower than for newly diagnosed ones.

The chain has TRBV7-9 and TRBJ2-7; D is unresolved. This clonotype originated in a female donor with Graves disease. Sequencing used peripheral blood mononuclear cells (PBMCs), obtained when the disease was refractory, from a patient treated with antithyroid drugs. The CDR3 here is CASISEVGFHEQYF. Here the CDR3 DNA reads TGTGCCAGCATCTCTGAGGTGGGATTCCACGAGCAGTACTTC.